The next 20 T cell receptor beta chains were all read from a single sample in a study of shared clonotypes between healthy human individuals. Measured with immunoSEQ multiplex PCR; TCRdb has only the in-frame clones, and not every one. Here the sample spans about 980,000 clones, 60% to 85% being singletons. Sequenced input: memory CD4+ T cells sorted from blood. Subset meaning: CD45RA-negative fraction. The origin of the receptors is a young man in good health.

The CDR3 protein is CASTQGAADQPQHF. The CDR3 coding sequence is TGTGCCAGCACCCAGGGGGCCGCGGATCAGCCCCAGCATTTT. The V gene is TRBV2, the J gene TRBJ1-5; 8 bases are shared with TRBD1. V lost 7 bases, J lost 5 bases, and 7 bases stayed unmatched. The CDR3 has 14 amino acids. Per the germline V gene, CDR1 is SNHLY and CDR2 is FYNNEI.

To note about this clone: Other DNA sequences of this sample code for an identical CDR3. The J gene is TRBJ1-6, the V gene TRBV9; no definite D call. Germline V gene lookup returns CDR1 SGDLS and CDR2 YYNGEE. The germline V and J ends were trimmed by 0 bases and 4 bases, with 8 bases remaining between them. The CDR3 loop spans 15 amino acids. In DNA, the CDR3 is TGTGCCAGCAGCGTAGATAGTAGTTATAATTCACCCCTCCACTTT. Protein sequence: CASSVDSSYNSPLHF.

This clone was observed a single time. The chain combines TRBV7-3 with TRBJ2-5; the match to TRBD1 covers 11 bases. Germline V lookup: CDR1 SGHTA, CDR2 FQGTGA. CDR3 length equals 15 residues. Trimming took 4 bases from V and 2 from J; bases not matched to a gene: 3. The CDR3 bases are TGTGCCAGCAGCTCTGGACAGGGGGCTCAAGAGACCCAGTACTTC. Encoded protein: CASSSGQGAQETQYF.

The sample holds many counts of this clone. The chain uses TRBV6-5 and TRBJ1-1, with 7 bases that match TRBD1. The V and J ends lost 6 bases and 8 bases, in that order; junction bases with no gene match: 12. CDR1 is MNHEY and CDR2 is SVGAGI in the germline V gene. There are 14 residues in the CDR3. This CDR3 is CASSGLQGFYEAFF. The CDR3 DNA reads TGTGCCAGCAGCGGCTTACAGGGGTTTTACGAAGCTTTCTTT.

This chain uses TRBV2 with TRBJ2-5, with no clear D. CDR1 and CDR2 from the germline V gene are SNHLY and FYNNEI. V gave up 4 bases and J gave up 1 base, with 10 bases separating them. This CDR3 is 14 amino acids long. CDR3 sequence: CASSVRALQETQYF. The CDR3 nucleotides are TGTGCCAGCAGTGTAAGAGCGCTCCAAGAGACCCAGTACTTC.

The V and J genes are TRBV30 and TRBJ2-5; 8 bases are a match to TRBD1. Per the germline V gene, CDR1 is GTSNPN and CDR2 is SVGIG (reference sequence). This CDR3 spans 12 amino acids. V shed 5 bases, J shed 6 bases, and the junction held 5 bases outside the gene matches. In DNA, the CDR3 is TGTGCCTGGGGACAGGGTATTCAGACCCAGTACTTC. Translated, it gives CAWGQGIQTQYF.

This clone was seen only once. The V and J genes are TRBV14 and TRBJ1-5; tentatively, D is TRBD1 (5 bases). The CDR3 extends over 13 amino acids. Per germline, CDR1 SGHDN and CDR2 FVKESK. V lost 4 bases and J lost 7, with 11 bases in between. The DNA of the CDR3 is TGTGCCAGCAGCCTAAGGGGAGGCCAGCCCCAGCATTTT. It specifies CASSLRGGQPQHF.

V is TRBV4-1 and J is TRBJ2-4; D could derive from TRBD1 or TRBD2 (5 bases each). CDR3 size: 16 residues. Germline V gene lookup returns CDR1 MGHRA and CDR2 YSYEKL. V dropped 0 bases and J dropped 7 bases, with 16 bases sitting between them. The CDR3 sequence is CASSQDGNGGWNIQYF. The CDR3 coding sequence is TGCGCCAGCAGCCAAGATGGGAATGGGGGTTGGAACATTCAGTACTTC.

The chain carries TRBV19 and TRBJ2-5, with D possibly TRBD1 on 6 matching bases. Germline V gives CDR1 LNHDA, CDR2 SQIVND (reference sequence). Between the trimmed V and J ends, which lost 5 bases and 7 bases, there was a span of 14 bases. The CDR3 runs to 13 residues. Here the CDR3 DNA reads TGTGCCAGTAGTGAATCGCGAGGGGGGACCCAGTACTTC. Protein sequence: CASSESRGGTQYF.

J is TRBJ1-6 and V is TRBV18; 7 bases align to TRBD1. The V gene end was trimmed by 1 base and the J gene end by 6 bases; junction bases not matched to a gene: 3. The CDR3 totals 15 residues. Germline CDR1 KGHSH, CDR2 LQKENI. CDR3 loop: CASSPREGANSPLHF. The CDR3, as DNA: TGTGCCAGCTCACCACGGGAGGGGGCTAATTCACCCCTCCACTTT.

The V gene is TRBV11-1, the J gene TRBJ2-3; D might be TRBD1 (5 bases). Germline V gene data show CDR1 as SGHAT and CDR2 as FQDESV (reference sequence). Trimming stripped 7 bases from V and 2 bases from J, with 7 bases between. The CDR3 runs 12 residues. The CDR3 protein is CASNGATDTQYF. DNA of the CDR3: TGTGCCAGCAATGGGGCCACAGATACGCAGTATTTT.

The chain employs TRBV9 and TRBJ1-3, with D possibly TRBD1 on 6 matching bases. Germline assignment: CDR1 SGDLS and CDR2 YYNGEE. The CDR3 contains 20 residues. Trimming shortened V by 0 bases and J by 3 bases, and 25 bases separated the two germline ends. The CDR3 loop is CASSVGPRGGPGAGGNTIYF. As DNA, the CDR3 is TGTGCCAGCAGCGTAGGACCCCGTGGTGGGCCAGGGGCCGGTGGAAACACCATATATTTT.

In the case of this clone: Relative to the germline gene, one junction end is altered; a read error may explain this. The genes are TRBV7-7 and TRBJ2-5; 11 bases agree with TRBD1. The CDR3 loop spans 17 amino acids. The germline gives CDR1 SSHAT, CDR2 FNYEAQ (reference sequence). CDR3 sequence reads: CASSTSRTGGPQETQYF. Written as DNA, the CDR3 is TGTGCTAGCAGCACTAGTCGGACAGGGGGCCCACAAGAGACCCAGTACTTC.

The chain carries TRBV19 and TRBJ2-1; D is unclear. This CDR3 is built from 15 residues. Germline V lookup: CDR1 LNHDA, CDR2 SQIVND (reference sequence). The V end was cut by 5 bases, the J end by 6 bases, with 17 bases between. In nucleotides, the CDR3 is TGTGCCAGTAGTGTAAGTTCCCAAACCGCCAATGAGCAGTTCTTC. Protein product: CASSVSSQTANEQFF. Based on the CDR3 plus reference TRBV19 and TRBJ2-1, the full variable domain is DGGITQSPKYLFRKEGQNVTLSCEQNLNHDAMYWYRQDPGQGLRLIYYSQIVNDFQKGDIAEGYSVSREKKESFPLTVTSAQKNPTAFYLCASSVSSQTANEQFFGPGTRLTVL.

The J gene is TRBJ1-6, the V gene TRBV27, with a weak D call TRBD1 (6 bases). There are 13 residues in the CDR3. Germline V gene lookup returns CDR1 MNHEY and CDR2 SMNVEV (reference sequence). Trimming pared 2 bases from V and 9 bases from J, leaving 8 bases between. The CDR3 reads CASSLTGSSPLHF. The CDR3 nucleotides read TGTGCCAGCAGTTTAACAGGGAGTTCACCCCTCCACTTT.

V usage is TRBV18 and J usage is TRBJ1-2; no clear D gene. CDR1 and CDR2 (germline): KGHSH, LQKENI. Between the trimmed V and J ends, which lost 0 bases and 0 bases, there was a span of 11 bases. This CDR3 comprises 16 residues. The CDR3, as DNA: TGTGCCAGCTCACCACCGTCTTTACCAGCTAACTATGGCTACACCTTC. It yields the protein CASSPPSLPANYGYTF.

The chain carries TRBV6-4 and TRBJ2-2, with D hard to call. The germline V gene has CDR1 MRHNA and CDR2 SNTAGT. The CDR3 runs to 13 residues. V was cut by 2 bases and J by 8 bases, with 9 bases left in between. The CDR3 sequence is CASSDQALGELFF. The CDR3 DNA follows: TGTGCCAGCAGTGACCAGGCCCTAGGGGAGCTGTTTTTT.

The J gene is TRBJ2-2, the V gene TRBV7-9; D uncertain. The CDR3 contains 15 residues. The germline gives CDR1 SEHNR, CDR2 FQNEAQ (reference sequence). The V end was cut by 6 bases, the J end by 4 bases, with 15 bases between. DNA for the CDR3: TGTGCCAGCAGGGGCCGGGCATCTCTCACCGGGGAGCTGTTTTTT. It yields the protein CASRGRASLTGELFF. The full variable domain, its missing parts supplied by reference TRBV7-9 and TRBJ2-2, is DTGVSQNPRHKITKRGQNVTFRCDPISEHNRLYWYRQTLGQGPEFLTYFQNEAQLEKSRLLSDRFSAERPKGSFSTLEIQRTEQGDSAMYLCASRGRASLTGELFFGEGSRLTVL.

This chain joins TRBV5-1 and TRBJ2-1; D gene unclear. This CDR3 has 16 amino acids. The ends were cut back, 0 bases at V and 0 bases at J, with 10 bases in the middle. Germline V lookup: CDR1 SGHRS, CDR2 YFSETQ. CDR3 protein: CASSLVGLSSYNEQFF. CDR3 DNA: TGCGCCAGCAGCTTGGTTGGGTTAAGCTCCTACAATGAGCAGTTCTTC.

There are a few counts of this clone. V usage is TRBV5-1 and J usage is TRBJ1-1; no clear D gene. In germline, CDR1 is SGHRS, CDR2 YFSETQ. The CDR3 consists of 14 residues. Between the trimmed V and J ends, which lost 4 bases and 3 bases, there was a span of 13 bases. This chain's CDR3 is CASSPRAIDTEAFF. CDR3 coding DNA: TGCGCCAGCAGCCCCCGGGCGATTGACACTGAAGCTTTCTTT.